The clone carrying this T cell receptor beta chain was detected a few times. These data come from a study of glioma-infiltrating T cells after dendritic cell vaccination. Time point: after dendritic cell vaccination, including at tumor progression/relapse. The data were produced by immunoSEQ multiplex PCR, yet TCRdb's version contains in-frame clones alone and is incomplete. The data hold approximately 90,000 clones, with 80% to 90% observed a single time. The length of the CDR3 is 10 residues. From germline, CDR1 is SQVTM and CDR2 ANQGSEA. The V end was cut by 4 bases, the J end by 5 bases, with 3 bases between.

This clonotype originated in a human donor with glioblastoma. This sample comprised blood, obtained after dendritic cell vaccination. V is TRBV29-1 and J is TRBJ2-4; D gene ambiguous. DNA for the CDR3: TGCAGCGTTGGAGAAAACATTCAGTACTTC. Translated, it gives CSVGENIQYF.